The rows below give T cell receptor beta chains drawn from one sample of a study of high-grade serous ovarian cancer treatment subgroups. The protocol was immunoSEQ multiplex PCR, while the TCRdb copy is restricted to in-frame clones and leaves out a portion. The sample has 19,000 or so clones; about three quarters are singletons. Sequenced: tumor tissue. These receptors came from a human donor with high-grade serous ovarian cancer. Each CDR3 is given with its conserved first and last residue. The D gene is left open where the match is weak. Clone sizes are given selectively: once, few, many, or a class where the clone is expanded.

D gene	V gene	clone size	J gene	CDR3 DNA	CDR3 protein
.	TRBV19	.	TRBJ1-3	TGTGCCAGTAGTTCAACAGGGAAGGGAAACACCATATATTTT	CASSSTGKGNTIYF
TRBD2	TRBV5-1	.	TRBJ2-1	TGCGCCAGCAGCTTTAGGGGGACTAGCGTCGATGAGCAGTTCTTC	CASSFRGTSVDEQFF
.	TRBV9	few	TRBJ1-2	TGTGCCAGCAGCTCCACTCCCGCAATGATGGCCGGCTACACCTTC	CASSSTPAMMAGYTF
TRBD1	TRBV6-1	.	TRBJ1-5	TGTGCCAGCAGTGAATTTTACAGGGGCCACCAGCCCCAGCATTTT	CASSEFYRGHQPQHF
TRBD1	TRBV4-2	medium-sized	TRBJ1-2	TGTGCCAGCAGCCAAGATATCAGGACAGGGGGCAGGGACTATGGCTACACCTTC	CASSQDIRTGGRDYGYTF
.	TRBV25-1	.	TRBJ2-1	TGTGCCAGCAGGGACCCACCGAAGCAGTTCTTC	CASRDPPKQFF
.	TRBV5-6	.	TRBJ2-5	TGTGCCAGCAGCTTGGACAGGGTGCAGACCCAGTACTTC	CASSLDRVQTQYF
.	TRBV27	.	TRBJ1-1	TGTGCCAGCAGTTCGATTAATAGGGACACTACTGAAGCTTTCTTT	CASSSINRDTTEAFF
.	TRBV27	medium-sized	TRBJ1-2	TGTGCCAGCACGCCATTTACAGGGTACTATGGCTACACCTTC	CASTPFTGYYGYTF
.	TRBV7-7	.	TRBJ2-7	TGTGCCAGCAGCTTAGGGGCGGATGGGTCCTACGAGCAGTACTTC	CASSLGADGSYEQYF
.	TRBV10-2	.	TRBJ2-7	TGCGCCAGCAGTCCGGACATCTACGAGCAGTACTTC	CASSPDIYEQYF
TRBD1	TRBV6-6	once	TRBJ2-7	TGTGCCAGCAGCCCCGTTTTGAGGGGGCTTTACGAGCAGTACTTC	CASSPVLRGLYEQYF
.	TRBV25-1	.	TRBJ2-1	TGTGCCAGCAGTGAGGGGAACAATGAGCAGTTCTTC	CASSEGNNEQFF
.	TRBV6-5	.	TRBJ1-5	TGTGCCAGCACTGTACCCCTAGGGGAACAGCCCCAGCATTTT	CASTVPLGEQPQHF
TRBD2	TRBV29-1	.	TRBJ2-7	TGCAGCGTGAAGGGGACTAGCGGGATCTACGAGCAGTACTTC	CSVKGTSGIYEQYF
TRBD1	TRBV10-2	.	TRBJ1-1	TGCGCCAGCAGGGCCTTCTACAGGGGGCAGGTAGCTGAAGCTTTCTTT	CASRAFYRGQVAEAFF
TRBD2	TRBV19	.	TRBJ2-1	TGTGCCAGCAATGTAGCGGGAGAAAACTACAATGAGCAGTTCTTC	CASNVAGENYNEQFF
TRBD2	TRBV28	.	TRBJ2-2	TGTGCCAGCAGTCTATACGATTCTCGACTAGCGGGAGTTGGGGCCACCGGGGAGCTGTTTTTT	CASSLYDSRLAGVGATGELFF
TRBD2	TRBV11-3	.	TRBJ2-7	TGTGCCAGCAGCTTAGTGTCGGGAGGGCCTTTCTCCGAGCAGTACTTC	CASSLVSGGPFSEQYF
.	TRBV2	.	TRBJ1-4	TGTGCCAGCAAGGAGGCTCCCGGGGATGAAAAACTGTTTTTT	CASKEAPGDEKLFF
TRBD2	TRBV7-2	.	TRBJ2-1	TGTGCCAGCAGCCGGACTAGCGGGAGGCTTAATGAGCAGTTCTTC	CASSRTSGRLNEQFF
.	TRBV29-1	.	TRBJ2-1	TGCAGCGTTGATTGGCAGGGTCGGGATGAGCAGTTCTTC	CSVDWQGRDEQFF
.	TRBV5-6	.	TRBJ1-4	TGTGCCAGCAGCTGGGCTAATGAAAAACTGTTTTTT	CASSWANEKLFF
.	TRBV19	few	TRBJ1-1	TGTGCCAGTAGTCCGCAGGTGAAGAACACTGAAGCTTTCTTT	CASSPQVKNTEAFF
TRBD2	TRBV29-1	.	TRBJ2-5	TGCAGCGTCGATAGCGGGAGCGAGACCCAGTACTTC	CSVDSGSETQYF
.	TRBV4-1	.	TRBJ2-1	TGCGCCAGCAGCCAAGATGGTGGCGTCGGGAGATCCTACAATGAGCAGTTCTTC	CASSQDGGVGRSYNEQFF
TRBD1	TRBV5-4	.	TRBJ1-4	TGTGCCAGCAGCTTGGGAGGGACAGGGGGAGAAAAACTGTTTTTT	CASSLGGTGGEKLFF
.	TRBV21-1	.	TRBJ2-4	TGTGCCAGCAGCAAAAAAGGGGGTTCCGGCGTAGCCAAAAACATTCAGTACTTC	CASSKKGGSGVAKNIQYF
.	TRBV7-9	.	TRBJ1-1	TGTGCCAGCAGCCCCTTTGGGCGTGCTATGAACACTGAAGCTTTCTTT	CASSPFGRAMNTEAFF
.	TRBV4-2	.	TRBJ2-7	TGTGCCAGCAGCCAGTACCGGGACTTCGCCTACGAGCAGTACTTC	CASSQYRDFAYEQYF
.	TRBV27	.	TRBJ2-6	TGTGCCAGCGGACCCGGGGGCTCTGGGGCCAACGTCCTGACTTTC	CASGPGGSGANVLTF
.	TRBV6-1	.	TRBJ1-6	TGTGCCAGCCGTGACACGACAGGAAACTCACCCCTCCACTTT	CASRDTTGNSPLHF
TRBD1	TRBV7-2	few	TRBJ1-5	TGTGCCAGCAGCCCCGGACAGGGTGATCAGCCCCAGCATTTT	CASSPGQGDQPQHF
TRBD1	TRBV27	.	TRBJ2-5	TGTGCCAGCAGTCGCAAGGGGACAGACCAAGAGACCCAGTACTTC	CASSRKGTDQETQYF
.	TRBV27	few	TRBJ1-1	TGTGCCAGCAGTTTTGGCAGCATGAACACTGAAGCTTTCTTT	CASSFGSMNTEAFF
.	TRBV27	.	TRBJ1-2	TGTGCCAGCAGTTTAAGGGGGTTCTATGGCTACACCTTC	CASSLRGFYGYTF
.	TRBV4-2	.	TRBJ1-2	TGTGCCAGCAGCCAAGATAGTAGGGGCGGCTACACCTTC	CASSQDSRGGYTF
TRBD1	TRBV27	.	TRBJ1-2	TGTGCCAGCAGTCCGATGGACAGGGCGGAGGGCTACACCTTC	CASSPMDRAEGYTF
TRBD2	TRBV4-1	.	TRBJ2-1	TGCGCCAGCAGCCAATCACCTTTAGCGGGAGGGTTATACAATGAGCAGTTCTTC	CASSQSPLAGGLYNEQFF
.	TRBV10-3	few	TRBJ1-1	TGTGCCATCAGTGATGAGGAAGGAAACACTGAAGCTTTCTTT	CAISDEEGNTEAFF